This T cell receptor (beta chain) stems from a study of shared clonotypes between healthy human individuals. Measured with immunoSEQ multiplex PCR; TCRdb has only the in-frame clones, and not every one. The sample holds approximately 2,300,000 clones, around 90% seen once. CD4+ cell separation produced CD45RA+ naive and CD45RA-negative memory subsets. This CDR3 has 19 residues. V dropped 1 base and J dropped 0 bases, with 21 bases sitting between them. CDR1 and CDR2 (germline): MGHRA, YSYEKL. Note on this clone: The antigen remains undetermined.

Study-level results: What naive subsets generally showed was a larger estimated richness than memory subsets showed. Generation probability values for non-shared clonotypes were lower than those for clonotypes shared by all four donors.

The receptor was isolated from a man between 18 and 29 years old in good health. Some clones in this sample may be carry-over from other donors' samples. The chain is built from TRBV4-1 and TRBJ1-2, with D possibly TRBD1 on 6 matching bases. The sample comprised naive CD4+ T cells from PBMCs. Documented subset: CD45RA+ positively selected. The CDR3, as DNA: TGCGCCAGCAGCCAAGGAATTAGGGGGACTATTACAGCTAACTATGGCTACACCTTC. Amino acids: CASSQGIRGTITANYGYTF.